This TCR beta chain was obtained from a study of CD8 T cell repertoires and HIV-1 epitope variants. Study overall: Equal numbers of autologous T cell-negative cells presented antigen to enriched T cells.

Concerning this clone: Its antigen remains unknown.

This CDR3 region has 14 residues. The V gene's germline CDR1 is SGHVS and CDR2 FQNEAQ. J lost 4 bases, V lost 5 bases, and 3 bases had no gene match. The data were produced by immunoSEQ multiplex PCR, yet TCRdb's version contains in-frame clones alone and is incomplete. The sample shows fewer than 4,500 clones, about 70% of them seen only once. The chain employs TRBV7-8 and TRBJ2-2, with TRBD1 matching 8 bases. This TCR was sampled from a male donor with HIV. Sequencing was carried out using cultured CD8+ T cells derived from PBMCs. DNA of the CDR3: TGTGCCAGCAGCCCGACAGGGGCCACCGGGGAGCTGTTTTTT. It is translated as CASSPTGATGELFF.